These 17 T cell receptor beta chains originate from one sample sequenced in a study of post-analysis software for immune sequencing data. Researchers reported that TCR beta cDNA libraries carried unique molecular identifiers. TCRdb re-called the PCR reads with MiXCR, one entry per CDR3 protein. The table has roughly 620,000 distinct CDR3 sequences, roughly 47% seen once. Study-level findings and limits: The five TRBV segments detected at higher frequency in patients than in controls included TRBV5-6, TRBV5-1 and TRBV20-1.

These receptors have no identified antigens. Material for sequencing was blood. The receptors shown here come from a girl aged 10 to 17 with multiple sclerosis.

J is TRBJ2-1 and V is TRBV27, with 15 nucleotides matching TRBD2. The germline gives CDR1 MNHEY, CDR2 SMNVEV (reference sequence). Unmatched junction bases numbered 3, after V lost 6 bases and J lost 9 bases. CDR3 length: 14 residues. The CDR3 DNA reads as TGTGCCAGCAGGGGGACTAGCGGGAGGTTTGAGCAGTTCTTC. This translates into CASRGTSGRFEQFF.

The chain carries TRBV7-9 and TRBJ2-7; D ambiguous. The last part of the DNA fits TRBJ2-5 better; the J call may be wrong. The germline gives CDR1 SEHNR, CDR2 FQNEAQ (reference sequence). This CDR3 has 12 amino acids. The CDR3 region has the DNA TGTGCCAGCAGCTTAGAGAGTAAGACCCAGTACTTC. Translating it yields CASSLESKTQYF.

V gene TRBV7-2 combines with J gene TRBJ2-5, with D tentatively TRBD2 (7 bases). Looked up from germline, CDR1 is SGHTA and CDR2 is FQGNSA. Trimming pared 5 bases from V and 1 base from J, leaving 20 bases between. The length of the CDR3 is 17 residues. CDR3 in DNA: TGTGCCAGCAGCCCCCTAGGGCGCGGGGGCTCCCAAGAGACCCAGTACTTC. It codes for CASSPLGRGGSQETQYF.

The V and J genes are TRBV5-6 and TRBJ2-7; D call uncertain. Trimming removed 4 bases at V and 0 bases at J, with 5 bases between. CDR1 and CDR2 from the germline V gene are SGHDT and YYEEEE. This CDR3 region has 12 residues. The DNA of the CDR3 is TGTGCCAGCAGCATGAGCTCCTACGAGCAGTACTTC. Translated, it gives CASSMSSYEQYF.

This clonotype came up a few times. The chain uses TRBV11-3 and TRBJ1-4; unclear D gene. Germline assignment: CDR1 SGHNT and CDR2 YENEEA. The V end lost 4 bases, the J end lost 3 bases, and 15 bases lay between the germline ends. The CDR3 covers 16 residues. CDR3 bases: TGTGCCAGCAGCTCCTTTCCCGGGCTAGCTAATGAAAAACTGTTTTTT. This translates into CASSSFPGLANEKLFF.

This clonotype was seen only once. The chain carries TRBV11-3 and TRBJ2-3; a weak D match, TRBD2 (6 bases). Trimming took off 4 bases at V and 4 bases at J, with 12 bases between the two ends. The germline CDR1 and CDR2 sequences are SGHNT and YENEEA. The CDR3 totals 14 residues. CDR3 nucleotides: TGTGCCAGCAGCTCAAGGCGGGGCGCAGATACGCAGTATTTT. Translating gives CASSSRRGADTQYF.

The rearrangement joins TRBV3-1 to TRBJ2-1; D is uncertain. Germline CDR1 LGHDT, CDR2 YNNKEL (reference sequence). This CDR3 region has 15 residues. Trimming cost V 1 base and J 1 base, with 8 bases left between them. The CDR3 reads CASSQVLRSYNEQFF. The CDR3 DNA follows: TGTGCCAGCAGCCAAGTACTCCGTTCCTACAATGAGCAGTTCTTC.

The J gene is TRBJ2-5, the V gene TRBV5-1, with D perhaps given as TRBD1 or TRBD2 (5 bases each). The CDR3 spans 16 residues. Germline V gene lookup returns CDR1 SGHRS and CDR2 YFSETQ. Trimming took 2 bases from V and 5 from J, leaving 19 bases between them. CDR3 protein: CASSFNPGRRMETQYF. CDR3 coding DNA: TGCGCCAGCAGCTTTAACCCGGGACGAAGAATGGAGACCCAGTACTTC.

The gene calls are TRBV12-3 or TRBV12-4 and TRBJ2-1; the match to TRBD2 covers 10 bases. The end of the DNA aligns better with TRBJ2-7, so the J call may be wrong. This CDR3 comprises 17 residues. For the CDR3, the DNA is TGTGCCAGGGAATATCGACTAGCGGGCCACTCCTACAATGAGCAGTACTTC. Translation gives CAREYRLAGHSYNEQYF.

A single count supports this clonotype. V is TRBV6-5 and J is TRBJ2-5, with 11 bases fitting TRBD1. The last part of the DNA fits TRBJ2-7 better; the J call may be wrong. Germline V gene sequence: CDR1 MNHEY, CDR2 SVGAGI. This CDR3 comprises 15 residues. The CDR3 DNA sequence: TGTGCCAGCAGTTCACCGGGACAGGGGGACTACGAGCAGTACTTC. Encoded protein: CASSSPGQGDYEQYF.

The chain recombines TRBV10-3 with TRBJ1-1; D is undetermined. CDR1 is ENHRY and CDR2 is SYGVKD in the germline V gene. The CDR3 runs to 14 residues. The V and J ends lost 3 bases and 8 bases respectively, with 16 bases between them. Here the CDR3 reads CAISEGLYQPEAFF. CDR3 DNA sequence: TGTGCCATCAGTGAAGGTTTATATCAACCCGAAGCTTTCTTT.

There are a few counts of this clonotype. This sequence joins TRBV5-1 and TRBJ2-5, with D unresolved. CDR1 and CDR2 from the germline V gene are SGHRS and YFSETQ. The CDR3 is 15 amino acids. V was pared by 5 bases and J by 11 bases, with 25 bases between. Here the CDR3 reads CASSFTSFRNNEQYF. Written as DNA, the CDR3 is TGCGCCAGCAGTTTTACTTCCTTTCGGAACAATGAGCAGTACTTC.

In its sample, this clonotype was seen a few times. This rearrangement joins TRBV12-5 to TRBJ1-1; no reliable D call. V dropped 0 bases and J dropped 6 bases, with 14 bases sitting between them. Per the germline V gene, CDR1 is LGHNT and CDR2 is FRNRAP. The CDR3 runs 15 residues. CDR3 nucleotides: TGTGCTAGTGGTTTGGTACTTAACGGCAACCCTGAAGCTTTCTTT. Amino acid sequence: CASGLVLNGNPEAFF.

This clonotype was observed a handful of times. CDR3 sequence (DNA): TGCGCCAGCAGCTTGGCCGCCTTGGGACGACAAGAGACCCAGTACTTC. Residues: CASSLAALGRQETQYF. The rearrangement links TRBV5-1 to TRBJ2-5; the D gene could be TRBD1 or TRBD2 (5 bases each). The ends were cut back, 0 bases at V and 2 bases at J, with 14 bases in the middle. Germline V CDR1 and CDR2: SGHRS, YFSETQ. The CDR3 contains 16 residues.

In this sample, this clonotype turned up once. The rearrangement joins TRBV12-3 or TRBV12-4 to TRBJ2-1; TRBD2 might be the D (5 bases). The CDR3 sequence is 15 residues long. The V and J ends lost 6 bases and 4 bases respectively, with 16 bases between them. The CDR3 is CASSPSGEPYNEQFF. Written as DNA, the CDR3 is TGTGCCAGCAGCCCGAGCGGAGAGCCATACAATGAGCAGTTCTTC.

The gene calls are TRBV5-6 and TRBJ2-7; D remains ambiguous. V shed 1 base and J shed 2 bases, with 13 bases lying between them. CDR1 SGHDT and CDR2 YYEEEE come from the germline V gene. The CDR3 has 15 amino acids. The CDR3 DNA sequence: TGTGCCAGCAGCTTGTACGGACCACCTACCTACGAGCAGTACTTC. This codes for CASSLYGPPTYEQYF. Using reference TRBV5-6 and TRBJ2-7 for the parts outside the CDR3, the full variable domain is DAGVTQSPTHLIKTRGQQVTLRCSPKSGHDTVSWYQQALGQGPQFIFQYYEEEERQRGNFPDRFSGHQFPNYSSELNVNALLLGDSALYLCASSLYGPPTYEQYFGPGTRLTVT.

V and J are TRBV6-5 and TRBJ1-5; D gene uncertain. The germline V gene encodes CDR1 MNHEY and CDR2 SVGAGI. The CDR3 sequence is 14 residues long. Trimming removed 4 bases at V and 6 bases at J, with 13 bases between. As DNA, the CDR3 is TGTGCCAGCAGTTCCGAGTGGTTTTCTCAGCCCCAGCATTTT. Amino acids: CASSSEWFSQPQHF.